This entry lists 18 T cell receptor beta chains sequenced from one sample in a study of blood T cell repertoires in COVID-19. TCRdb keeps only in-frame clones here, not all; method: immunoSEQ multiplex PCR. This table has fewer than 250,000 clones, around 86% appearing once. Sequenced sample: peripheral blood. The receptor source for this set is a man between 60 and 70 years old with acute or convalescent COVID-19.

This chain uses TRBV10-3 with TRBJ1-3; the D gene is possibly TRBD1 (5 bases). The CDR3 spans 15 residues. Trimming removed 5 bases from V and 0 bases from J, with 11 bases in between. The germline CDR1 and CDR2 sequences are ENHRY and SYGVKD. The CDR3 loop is CAISSGVPSGNTIYF. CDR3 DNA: TGTGCCATCAGTTCGGGGGTCCCCTCTGGAAACACCATATATTTT.

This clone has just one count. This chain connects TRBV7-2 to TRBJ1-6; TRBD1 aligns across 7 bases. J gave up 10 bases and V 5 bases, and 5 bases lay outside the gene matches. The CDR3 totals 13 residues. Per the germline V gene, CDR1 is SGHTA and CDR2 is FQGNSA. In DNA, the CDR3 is TGTGCCAGCAGCGGACGACAGGGATCACCCCTCCACTTT. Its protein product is CASSGRQGSPLHF. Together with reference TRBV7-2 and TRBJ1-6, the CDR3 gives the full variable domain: GAGVSQSPSNKVTEKGKDVELRCDPISGHTALYWYRQSLGQGLEFLIYFQGNSAPDKSGLPSDRFSAERTGGSVSTLTIQRTQQEDSAVYLCASSGRQGSPLHFGNGTRLTVT.

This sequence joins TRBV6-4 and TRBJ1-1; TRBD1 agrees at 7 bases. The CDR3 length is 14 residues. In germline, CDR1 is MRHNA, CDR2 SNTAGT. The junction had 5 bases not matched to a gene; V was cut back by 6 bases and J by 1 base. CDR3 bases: TGTGCCAGCAGCCCCGGGACAGCGAACACTGAAGCTTTCTTT. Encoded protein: CASSPGTANTEAFF.

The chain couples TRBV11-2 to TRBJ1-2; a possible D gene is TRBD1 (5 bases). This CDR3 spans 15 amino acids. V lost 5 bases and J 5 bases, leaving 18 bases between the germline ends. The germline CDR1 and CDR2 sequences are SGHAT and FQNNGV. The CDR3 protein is CASSAGSGGFYGYTF. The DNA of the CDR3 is TGTGCCAGCAGCGCCGGATCCGGGGGGTTTTATGGCTACACCTTC.

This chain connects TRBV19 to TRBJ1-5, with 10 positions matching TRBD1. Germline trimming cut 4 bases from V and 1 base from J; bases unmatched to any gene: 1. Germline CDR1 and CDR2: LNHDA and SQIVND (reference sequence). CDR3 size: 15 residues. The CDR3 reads CASSRQGASNQPQHF. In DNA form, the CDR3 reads TGTGCCAGTAGTAGACAGGGGGCGAGCAATCAGCCCCAGCATTTT. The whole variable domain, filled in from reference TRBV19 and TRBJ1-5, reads DGGITQSPKYLFRKEGQNVTLSCEQNLNHDAMYWYRQDPGQGLRLIYYSQIVNDFQKGDIAEGYSVSREKKESFPLTVTSAQKNPTAFYLCASSRQGASNQPQHFGDGTRLSIL.

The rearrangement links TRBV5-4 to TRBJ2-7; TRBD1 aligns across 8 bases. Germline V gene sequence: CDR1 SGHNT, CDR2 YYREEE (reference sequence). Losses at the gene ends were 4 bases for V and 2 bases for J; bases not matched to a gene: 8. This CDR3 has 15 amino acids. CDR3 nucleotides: TGTGCCAGCAGCGGAAGGACAGGGTTCACCTACGAGCAGTACTTC. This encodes CASSGRTGFTYEQYF. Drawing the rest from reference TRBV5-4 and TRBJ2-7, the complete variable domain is ETGVTQSPTHLIKTRGQQVTLRCSSQSGHNTVSWYQQALGQGPQFIFQYYREEENGRGNFPPRFSGLQFPNYSSELNVNALELDDSALYLCASSGRTGFTYEQYFGPGTRLTVT.

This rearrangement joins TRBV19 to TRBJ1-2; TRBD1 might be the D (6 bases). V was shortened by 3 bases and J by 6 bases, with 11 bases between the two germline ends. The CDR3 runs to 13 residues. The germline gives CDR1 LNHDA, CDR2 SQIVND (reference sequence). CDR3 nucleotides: TGTGCCAGTAGTATTAGGGGGACGGATGGCTACACCTTC. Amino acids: CASSIRGTDGYTF.

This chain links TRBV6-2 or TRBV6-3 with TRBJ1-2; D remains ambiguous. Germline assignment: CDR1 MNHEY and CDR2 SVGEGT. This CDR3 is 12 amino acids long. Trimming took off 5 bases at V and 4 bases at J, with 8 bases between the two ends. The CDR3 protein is CASSQIFYGYTF. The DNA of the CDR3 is TGTGCCAGCAGTCAGATTTTCTATGGCTACACCTTC.

The CDR3 protein is CSASLPLAGGNEQFF. As DNA, the CDR3 is TGCAGTGCTAGTCTCCCCCTAGCGGGGGGTAATGAGCAGTTCTTC. The gene calls are TRBV20-1 and TRBJ2-1, with 11 bases aligning to TRBD2. The germline CDR1 and CDR2 sequences are DFQATT and SNEGSKA (reference sequence). The CDR3 is made up of 15 amino acids. V lost 3 bases, J lost 7 bases, and 8 bases stayed unmatched.

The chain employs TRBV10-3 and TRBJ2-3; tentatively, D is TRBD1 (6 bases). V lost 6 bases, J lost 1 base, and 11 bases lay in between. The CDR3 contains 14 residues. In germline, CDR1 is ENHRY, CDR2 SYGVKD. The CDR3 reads CAISLDSRTDTQYF. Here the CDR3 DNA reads TGTGCCATCAGCCTGGACAGCCGCACAGATACGCAGTATTTT.

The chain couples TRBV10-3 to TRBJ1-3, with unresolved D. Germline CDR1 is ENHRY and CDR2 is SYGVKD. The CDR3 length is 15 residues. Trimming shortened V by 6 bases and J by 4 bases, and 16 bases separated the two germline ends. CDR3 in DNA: TGTGCCATCAGCTCCGCGCCCACCGGGGGAAACACCATATATTTT. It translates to CAISSAPTGGNTIYF.

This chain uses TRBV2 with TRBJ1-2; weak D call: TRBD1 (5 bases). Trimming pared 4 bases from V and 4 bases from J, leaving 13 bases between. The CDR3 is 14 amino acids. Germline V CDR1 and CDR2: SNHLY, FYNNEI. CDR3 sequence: CASSGSGATYGYTF. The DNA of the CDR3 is TGTGCCAGCAGTGGAAGCGGGGCGACCTATGGCTACACCTTC. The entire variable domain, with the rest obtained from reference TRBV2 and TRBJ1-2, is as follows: EPEVTQTPSHQVTQMGQEVILRCVPISNHLYFYWYRQILGQKVEFLVSFYNNEISEKSEIFDDQFSVERPDGSNFTLKIRSTKLEDSAMYFCASSGSGATYGYTFGSGTRLTVV.

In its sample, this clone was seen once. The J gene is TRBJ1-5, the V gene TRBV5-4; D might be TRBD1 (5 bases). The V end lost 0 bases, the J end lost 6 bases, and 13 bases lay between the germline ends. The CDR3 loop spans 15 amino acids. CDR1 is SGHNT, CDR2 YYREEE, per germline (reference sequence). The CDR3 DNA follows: TGTGCCAGCAGCTTGGGCGGGACTAGTCCTCAGCCCCAGCATTTT. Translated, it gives CASSLGGTSPQPQHF.

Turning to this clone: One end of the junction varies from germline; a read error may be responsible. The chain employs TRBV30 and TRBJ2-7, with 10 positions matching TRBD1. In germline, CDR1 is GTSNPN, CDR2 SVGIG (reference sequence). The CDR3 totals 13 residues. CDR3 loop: CAWAGTGATSANF. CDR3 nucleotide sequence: TGTGCCTGGGCCGGGACAGGGGCTACGAGCGCTAACTTC.

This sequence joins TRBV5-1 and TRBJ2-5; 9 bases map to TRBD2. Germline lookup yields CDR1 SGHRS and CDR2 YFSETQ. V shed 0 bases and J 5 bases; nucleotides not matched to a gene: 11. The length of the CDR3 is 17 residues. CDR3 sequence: CASSLGRGGGAEETQYF. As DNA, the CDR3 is TGCGCCAGCAGCTTGGGGCGAGGCGGGGGGGCGGAGGAGACCCAGTACTTC.

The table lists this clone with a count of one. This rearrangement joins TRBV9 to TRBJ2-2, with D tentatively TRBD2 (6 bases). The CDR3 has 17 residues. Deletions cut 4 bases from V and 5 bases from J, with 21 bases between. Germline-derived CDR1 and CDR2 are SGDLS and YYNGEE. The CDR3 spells CASSQDGGGALTGELFF. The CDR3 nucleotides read TGTGCCAGCAGCCAGGATGGTGGAGGGGCCTTAACCGGGGAGCTGTTTTTT. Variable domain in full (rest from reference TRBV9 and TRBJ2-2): DSGVTQTPKHLITATGQRVTLRCSPRSGDLSVYWYQQSLDQGLQFLIQYYNGEERAKGNILERFSAQQFPDLHSELNLSSLELGDSALYFCASSQDGGGALTGELFFGEGSRLTVL.

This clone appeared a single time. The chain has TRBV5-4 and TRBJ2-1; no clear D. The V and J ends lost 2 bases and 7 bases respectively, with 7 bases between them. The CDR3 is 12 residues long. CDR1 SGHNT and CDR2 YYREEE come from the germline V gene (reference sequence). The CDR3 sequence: CASSFFRNEQFF. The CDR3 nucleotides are TGTGCCAGCAGCTTCTTCAGGAATGAGCAGTTCTTC.

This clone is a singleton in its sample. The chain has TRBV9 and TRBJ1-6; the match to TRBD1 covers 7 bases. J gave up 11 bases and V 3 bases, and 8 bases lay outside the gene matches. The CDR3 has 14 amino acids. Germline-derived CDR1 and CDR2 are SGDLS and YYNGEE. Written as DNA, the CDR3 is TGTGCCAGCAGCGCAGGGACAGCAGGAGCACCCCTCCACTTT. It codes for CASSAGTAGAPLHF.